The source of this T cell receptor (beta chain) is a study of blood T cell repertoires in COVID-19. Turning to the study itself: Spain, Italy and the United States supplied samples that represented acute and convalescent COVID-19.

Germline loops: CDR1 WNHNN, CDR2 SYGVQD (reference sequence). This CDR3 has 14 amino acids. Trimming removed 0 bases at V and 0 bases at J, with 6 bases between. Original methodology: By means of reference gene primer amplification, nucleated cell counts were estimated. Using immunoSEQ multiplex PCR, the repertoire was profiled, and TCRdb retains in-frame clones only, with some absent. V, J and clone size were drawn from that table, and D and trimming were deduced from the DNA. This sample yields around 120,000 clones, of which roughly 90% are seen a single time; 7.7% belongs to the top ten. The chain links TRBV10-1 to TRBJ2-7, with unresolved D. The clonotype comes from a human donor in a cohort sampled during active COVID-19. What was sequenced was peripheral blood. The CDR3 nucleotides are TGCGCCAGCAGTGAGTCAGTCGGCTCCTACGAGCAGTACTTC. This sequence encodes CASSESVGSYEQYF.